This T cell receptor beta chain comes out of a study of vaccination and CD4 T cells after COVID-19. Turning to the study itself: SARS-CoV-2, HCoV-NL63, HCoV-OC43 and HCoV-229E supplied the overlapping spike peptides used to stimulate cells.

As for treatment: approximately 11-day PBMC culture with coronavirus spike peptide pools or control peptides (ViraFEST assay). CDR3 length equals 12 residues. V was trimmed by 5 bases and J by 1 base, leaving 5 bases between them. From germline, CDR1 is SGHVS and CDR2 FNYEAQ. This clonotype was observed a handful of times. Its antigen is unidentified. Sequence data for DNA of cultured CD4+ T cells were generated by the Oncomine TCR Beta short-read assay. Investigators obtained genomic DNA by extraction from cultured CD4+ T cells. MiXCR, applied by TCRdb to the PCR reads, yields one record per CDR3 protein. The sample has nearly 15,000 distinct CDR3 sequences; around 48% are singletons.

The source material was CD4+ T cells from blood, cultured in vitro. The chain combines TRBV7-6 with TRBJ2-5; no clear D gene. This receptor was obtained from a human donor who had recovered from COVID-19. This chain's CDR3 is CASSRLQETQYF. The CDR3 DNA sequence: TGTGCCAGCAGCCGCCTCCAAGAGACCCAGTACTTC.